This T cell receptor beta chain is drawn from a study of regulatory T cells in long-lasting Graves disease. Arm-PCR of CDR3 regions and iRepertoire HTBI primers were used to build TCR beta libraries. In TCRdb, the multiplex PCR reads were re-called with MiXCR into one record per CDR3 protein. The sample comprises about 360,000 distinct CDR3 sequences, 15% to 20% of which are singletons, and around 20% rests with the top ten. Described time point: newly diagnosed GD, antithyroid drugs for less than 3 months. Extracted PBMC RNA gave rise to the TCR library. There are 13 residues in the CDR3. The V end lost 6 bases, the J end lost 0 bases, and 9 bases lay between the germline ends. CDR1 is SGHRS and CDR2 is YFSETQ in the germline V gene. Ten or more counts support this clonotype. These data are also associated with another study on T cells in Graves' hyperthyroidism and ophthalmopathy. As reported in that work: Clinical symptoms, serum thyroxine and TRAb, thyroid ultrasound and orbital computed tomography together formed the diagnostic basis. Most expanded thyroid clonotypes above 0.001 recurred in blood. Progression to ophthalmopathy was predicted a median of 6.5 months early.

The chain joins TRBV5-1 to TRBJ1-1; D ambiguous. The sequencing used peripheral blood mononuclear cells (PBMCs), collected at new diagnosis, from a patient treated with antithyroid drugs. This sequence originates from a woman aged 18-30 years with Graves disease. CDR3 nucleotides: TGCGCCAGCAAGGTACAGATGAACACTGAAGCTTTCTTT. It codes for CASKVQMNTEAFF.